Listed below are T cell receptor beta chains from one sample, sequenced in a study of blood T cell repertoires in COVID-19. Data came from immunoSEQ multiplex PCR; TCRdb stores just in-frame clones and leaves some out. Of roughly 150,000 clones detected, 83% appear once; the ten largest clones hold approximately 18%. Sequencing was carried out using peripheral blood. These receptors all stem from a woman between 65 and 79 years old who had recovered from COVID-19. Both conserved end residues are part of each CDR3. D genes are given only for firm matches. A row's size may be missing; if present it is once, few, many or a size class.

>.|.|TRBV27|TRBJ2-7
TGTGCCAGCAGTACATTATTGGGCAGAGTGACCTACGAGCAGTACTTC
CASSTLLGRVTYEQYF
>.|.|TRBV7-8|TRBJ2-7
TGTGCCAGCGGGAGGGGGGTGTCCTACGAGCAGTACTTC
CASGRGVSYEQYF
>.|.|TRBV23-1|TRBJ1-2
TGCGCCAGCAGTCAGTCGGGACATTCGGGCTACACCTTC
CASSQSGHSGYTF
>.|.|TRBV7-2|TRBJ1-2
TGTGCCAGCAGCTGGGGGGGCTATGGCTACACCTTC
CASSWGGYGYTF
>few|.|TRBV7-9|TRBJ1-2
TGTGCCAGCAGCTCTCAGACAGGCGGGGGCTACACCTTC
CASSSQTGGGYTF
>once|.|TRBV7-9|TRBJ2-7
TGTGCCAGCAGCTTAGAGTCAGGCAGGGGCTACGAGCAGTACTTC
CASSLESGRGYEQYF
>once|.|TRBV5-6|TRBJ2-1
TGTGCCAGCAGCTTGGTGGGGGGAAGCTCCTACAATGAGCAGTTCTTC
CASSLVGGSSYNEQFF
>once|TRBD1|TRBV27|TRBJ1-2
TGTGCCAGCAGTCCCCCGGGACAGGACTATGGCTACACCTTC
CASSPPGQDYGYTF
>once|TRBD1|TRBV7-9|TRBJ1-6
TGTGCCAGCAGCCCTCGGCGGGACAGGGGTTCACCCCTCCACTTT
CASSPRRDRGSPLHF
>.|.|TRBV5-4|TRBJ1-6
TGTGCCAGCAGCCTCCGGACAGCCTATAATTCACCCCTCCACTTT
CASSLRTAYNSPLHF
>few|.|TRBV5-6|TRBJ1-3
TGTGCCAGCAGCTTGCCCGGGGAGGCCCAAAGGAGCAACACCATATATTTT
CASSLPGEAQRSNTIYF
>.|TRBD2|TRBV11-3|TRBJ2-3
TGTGCCAGCGCGGGGGGCCGGGGGATTTTAGATACGCAGTATTTT
CASAGGRGILDTQYF
>.|.|TRBV4-1|TRBJ1-5
TGCGCCAGCAGCCAAGTGGCAGGGGCCCTCAATCAGCCCCAGCATTTT
CASSQVAGALNQPQHF
>.|TRBD2|TRBV27|TRBJ2-7
TGTGCCAGCAGTCCCGGGACTAGCGGGGTGTTGGAGCAGTACTTC
CASSPGTSGVLEQYF
>.|.|TRBV15|TRBJ2-3
TGTGCCACCAGCAGAGATGGGGGGGCGCGGCGGGCAGATACGCAGTATTTT
CATSRDGGARRADTQYF
>.|.|TRBV30|TRBJ1-1
TGTGCCTGGACCAAAGGGACTCTTGAAGCTTTCTTT
CAWTKGTLEAFF
>.|TRBD2|TRBV7-2|TRBJ2-7
TGTGCCAGCAGCCCCGGACTAGCGGCGGGGAGCGAGCAGTACTTC
CASSPGLAAGSEQYF
>few|TRBD1|TRBV3-1/TRBV3-2|TRBJ2-6
TGTGCCAGCAGATCATCTGACAGGGCTGGGGCCAACGTCCTGACTTTC
CASRSSDRAGANVLTF
>.|.|TRBV9|TRBJ1-1
TGTGCCAGCAGCTCCCGACTAGGGGCTGAAGCTTTCTTT
CASSSRLGAEAFF
>.|TRBD2|TRBV15|TRBJ2-1
TGTGCCACCAGCAGGGGCCCCCCGGGACTAAACAATGAGCAGTTCTTC
CATSRGPPGLNNEQFF
>.|TRBD2|TRBV15|TRBJ2-7
TGTGCCACCAGCACCCGGACTAGATTGGGGCAGTACTTC
CATSTRTRLGQYF
>.|TRBD1|TRBV7-2|TRBJ2-7
TGTGCCAGCGTGGGACAGGCCCCCTTCGAGCAGTACTTC
CASVGQAPFEQYF
>.|.|TRBV19|TRBJ1-2
TGTGCCAGTAGTCCCCGTGGGGCAGACACTACTAACTATGGCTACACCTTC
CASSPRGADTTNYGYTF
>once|.|TRBV9|TRBJ2-1
TGTGCCAGCAGCCCCTGGGGAGCGGCGTCCTACAATGAGCAGTTCTTC
CASSPWGAASYNEQFF
>.|TRBD1|TRBV5-1|TRBJ1-2
TGCGCCAGCAGCGGGGACAGCGGCTATGGCTACACCTTC
CASSGDSGYGYTF
>.|.|TRBV19|TRBJ1-5
TGTGCCAGTAGTATAGGGGCCGGGGTTGATCAGCCCCAGCATTTT
CASSIGAGVDQPQHF
>.|.|TRBV30|TRBJ2-3
TGTGCCTGGATGAGGTCCGATACGCAGTATTTT
CAWMRSDTQYF
>.|TRBD1|TRBV11-2|TRBJ1-2
TGTGCCAGCAGCCCCCTTCCGGGACAGGGTTATGGCTACACCTTC
CASSPLPGQGYGYTF
>.|TRBD1|TRBV4-3|TRBJ2-5
TGCGCCAGCAGCCAAGACTGGGGACAGGGAGAGACCCAGTACTTC
CASSQDWGQGETQYF
>few|TRBD1|TRBV24-1|TRBJ2-2
TGTGCCACCAGTGACCCCGGACAGGGGGTTTTGAGCGGGGAGCTGTTTTTT
CATSDPGQGVLSGELFF
>.|TRBD1|TRBV7-2|TRBJ1-4
TGTGCCAGCAGCCCAGAGGGGACAGCAACTAATGAAAAACTGTTTTTT
CASSPEGTATNEKLFF
>.|TRBD1|TRBV7-9|TRBJ1-1
TGTGCCAGCAGCTCACAGGGGGCTGAAGCTTTCTTT
CASSSQGAEAFF
>few|.|TRBV20-1|TRBJ2-7
TGCAGTGCTAGTGCCCGGGACACCCACTCCTACGAGCAGTACTTC
CSASARDTHSYEQYF
>.|TRBD1|TRBV19|TRBJ2-7
TGTGCCAGTAGTATAGAAGGAGGGGGGACAGGGTCCGCTAACGAGCAGTACTTC
CASSIEGGGTGSANEQYF
>.|.|TRBV7-3|TRBJ2-2
TGTGCCAGCAGCCCCCCCGGGACATCGAACACCGGGGAGCTGTTTTTT
CASSPPGTSNTGELFF
>.|.|TRBV29-1|TRBJ2-1
TGCAGCGTCACATGGGGGGGGCGAAATGAGCAGTTCTTC
CSVTWGGRNEQFF
>.|.|TRBV11-2|TRBJ2-1
TGTGCCAGCAGCTACGCTAACTACAATGAGCAGTTCTTC
CASSYANYNEQFF
>.|.|TRBV7-2|TRBJ1-2
TGTGCCAGCAGGCTCCATCCAGGGTCTGGCTACACCTTC
CASRLHPGSGYTF
>few|TRBD1|TRBV7-8|TRBJ1-1
TGTGCCAGCAGCGCAGGACAGGGCTACACTGAAGCTTTCTTT
CASSAGQGYTEAFF
>once|TRBD2|TRBV7-9|TRBJ2-5
TGTGCCAGCAGCCATAGCGGGAGGGAGACCCAGTACTTC
CASSHSGRETQYF
>.|TRBD2|TRBV10-3|TRBJ2-1
TGTGCCATCAGTGCCGGGACTAGATACAATGAGCAGTTCTTC
CAISAGTRYNEQFF
>.|.|TRBV7-9|TRBJ2-3
TGTGCCAGCAGCTTAGTCGGTGGGCAGTATTTT
CASSLVGGQYF
>.|.|TRBV7-2|TRBJ1-5
TGTGCCAGCAGCCCCAAGCCGGGTCTGAATCAGCCCCAGCATTTT
CASSPKPGLNQPQHF